Listed below are T cell receptor beta chains from one sample, sequenced in a study of human T cells and chemical hapten exposure. MiXCR, applied by TCRdb to the RACE reads, yields one record per CDR3 protein. The sample gives tens of thousands of distinct CDR3 sequences, roughly a tenth of which show up once; less than 2.5% is in the top ten. Sequencing used whole blood, obtained in connection with sensitization to the hapten diphenylcyclopropenone (DPC). These receptors came from a man between 35 and 55 years old with alopecia areata. Some clones in this sample may be carry-over from other donors' samples. Each CDR3 is given with its conserved first and last residue. Fields, in order: V gene, D gene, J gene, clone size, CDR3 protein, CDR3 DNA. A D gene is named only where the DNA matches it firmly. Clone size is shown for a subset of rows, as once, few, many or a class of expanded clone.

>TRBV7-2|TRBD1|TRBJ2-2|-
CASSFGTGGRTGELFF
TGTGCCAGCAGCTTCGGAACAGGGGGGAGGACCGGGGAGCTGTTTTTT
>TRBV29-1|-|TRBJ1-1|-
CSVEGAMNTEAFF
TGCAGCGTTGAAGGGGCCATGAACACTGAAGCTTTCTTT
>TRBV20-1|-|TRBJ2-5|-
CSASPMVGRTQYF
TGCAGTGCTAGTCCCATGGTGGGCCGGACCCAGTACTTC
>TRBV14|-|TRBJ1-1|many
CASSQGGVTAFF
TGTGCCAGCAGCCAGGGGGGGGTAACAGCTTTCTTT
>TRBV7-2|-|TRBJ1-3|few
CASSLVLGGASGNTIYF
TGTGCCAGCAGCTTAGTGTTGGGGGGCGCCTCTGGAAACACCATATATTTT
>TRBV9|-|TRBJ1-1|many
CASSVEGGLTEAFF
TGTGCCAGCAGCGTAGAGGGGGGCCTGACTGAAGCTTTCTTT
>TRBV27|-|TRBJ2-3|-
CASSLEVATTQYF
TGTGCCAGCAGTTTAGAAGTTGCAACCACGCAGTATTTT
>TRBV7-2|-|TRBJ1-6|few
CASSLQGSYNSPLHF
TGTGCCAGCAGCCTACAGGGCTCCTATAATTCACCCCTCCACTTT
>TRBV6-5|TRBD2|TRBJ2-5|few
CASLGRLAGTQYF
TGTGCCAGCCTTGGCCGACTAGCGGGGACCCAGTACTTC
>TRBV7-9|TRBD1|TRBJ2-3|-
CASSFSGQGEADTQYF
TGTGCCAGCAGCTTTTCGGGACAGGGGGAGGCCGATACGCAGTATTTT
>TRBV6-2/TRBV6-3|-|TRBJ2-3|few
CASSYSLRTNLDTDTQYF
TGTGCCAGCAGTTACTCCCTCAGGACCAATCTCGACACAGATACGCAGTATTTT
>TRBV7-2|TRBD1|TRBJ2-1|-
CASSRTGDNEQFF
TGTGCCAGCAGCAGGACAGGGGACAATGAGCAGTTCTTC
>TRBV12-3/TRBV12-4|TRBD2|TRBJ2-3|many
CASSPLRTSGDTQYF
TGTGCCAGCAGTCCCCTCCGGACTAGCGGTGATACGCAGTATTTT
>TRBV6-2/TRBV6-3|-|TRBJ2-7|-
CASSPFNYEQYF
TGTGCCAGCAGTCCATTCAACTACGAGCAGTACTTC
>TRBV3-1|TRBD2|TRBJ2-1|few
CASSPRSGRAYNEQFF
TGTGCCAGCAGCCCTCGTAGCGGGAGGGCCTACAATGAGCAGTTCTTC
>TRBV20-1|-|TRBJ2-1|-
CSATMEGRGSYNEQFF
TGCAGTGCAACGATGGAGGGACGTGGCTCCTACAATGAGCAGTTCTTC
>TRBV7-2|-|TRBJ2-3|-
CASSSYLGTDTQYF
TGTGCCAGCAGCTCCTACCTCGGCACAGATACGCAGTATTTT
>TRBV5-1|TRBD1|TRBJ1-1|few
CASRYGQGAFEAGAFF
TGCGCCAGCAGGTATGGACAGGGGGCCTTCGAAGCTGGGGCTTTCTTT
>TRBV20-1|TRBD1|TRBJ2-7|few
CSAGPRTGTGFYEQYF
TGCAGTGCTGGCCCGAGGACCGGGACAGGGTTCTACGAGCAGTACTTC
>TRBV10-3|-|TRBJ2-1|few
CAIRDPVGNEQFF
TGTGCCATCAGGGACCCTGTGGGCAATGAGCAGTTCTTC
>TRBV4-3|TRBD1|TRBJ2-2|few
CASSNRGSTGELFF
TGCGCCAGCAGTAACAGGGGGAGCACCGGGGAGCTGTTTTTT
>TRBV5-4|TRBD1|TRBJ2-4|-
CASSQRGGLKGNIQYF
TGTGCCAGCAGCCAAAGAGGGGGCCTCAAGGGGAACATTCAGTACTTC
>TRBV28|TRBD2|TRBJ2-3|few
CASSDQRLALDTQYF
TGTGCCAGCAGTGACCAGAGACTAGCGTTAGATACGCAGTATTTT
>TRBV4-2|-|TRBJ1-1|many
CASSQDLRTNTEAFF
TGTGCCAGCAGCCAAGATTTACGGACGAACACTGAAGCTTTCTTT
>TRBV28|-|TRBJ2-5|-
CASSFSPGQETQYF
TGTGCCAGCAGTTTCAGCCCCGGTCAAGAGACCCAGTACTTC
>TRBV29-1|-|TRBJ2-2|few
CSVGPQGLQSTGELFF
TGCAGCGTTGGGCCACAGGGACTACAGAGCACCGGGGAGCTGTTTTTT
>TRBV28|-|TRBJ2-4|few
CASSRTDIQYF
TGTGCCAGCAGCCGGACTGACATTCAGTACTTC
>TRBV11-1|-|TRBJ1-1|-
CASSLVSREAEAFF
TGTGCCAGCAGCTTGGTGTCTAGGGAGGCTGAAGCTTTCTTT
>TRBV29-1|-|TRBJ1-2|-
CSVEGGGGNNYGYNF
TGCAGCGTTGAGGGAGGGGGGGGAAACAACTATGGCTACAACTTC
>TRBV5-5|TRBD2|TRBJ2-7|many
CASSLALAGGSQSYEQYF
TGTGCCAGCAGCTTGGCCCTAGCGGGAGGGTCCCAGTCCTACGAGCAGTACTTC
>TRBV2|TRBD2|TRBJ2-1|few
CASRGELLSGRDNEQFF
TGTGCCAGCAGGGGAGAACTACTAAGCGGGAGGGACAATGAGCAGTTCTTC
>TRBV5-6|-|TRBJ1-3|-
CASSLVSRVNTIYF
TGTGCCAGCAGCTTGGTATCCAGGGTAAACACCATATATTTT
>TRBV6-5|TRBD1|TRBJ1-6|few
CASSRTGVGSPLHF
TGTGCCAGCAGTCGTACAGGGGTGGGTTCACCCCTCCACTTT
>TRBV5-1|-|TRBJ2-5|-
CASSFLGNRETQYF
TGCGCCAGCAGCTTTTTGGGGAACCGAGAGACCCAGTACTTC
>TRBV6-6|-|TRBJ2-5|few
CASSYTSQQETQYF
TGTGCCAGCAGTTACACTAGCCAACAAGAGACCCAGTACTTC
>TRBV9|TRBD1|TRBJ1-1|-
CASSETGGGFMNTEAFF
TGTGCCAGCAGCGAGACAGGGGGCGGATTTATGAACACTGAAGCTTTCTTT
>TRBV29-1|-|TRBJ2-5|many
CSVALQETQYF
TGCAGCGTTGCCCTTCAAGAGACCCAGTACTTC
>TRBV13|-|TRBJ1-2|many
CASSSDRDSGGIYGYTF
TGTGCCAGCAGCTCGGACCGGGACTCCGGGGGAATTTATGGCTACACCTTC
>TRBV7-2|-|TRBJ2-5|-
CASSLNPAGPQETQYF
TGTGCCAGCAGCTTAAACCCAGCGGGCCCCCAAGAGACCCAGTACTTC
>TRBV13|-|TRBJ1-3|-
CASSYYGQGTGNTIYF
TGTGCCAGCAGTTATTACGGGCAGGGCACCGGAAACACCATATATTTT
>TRBV20-1|TRBD1|TRBJ1-2|many
CSAGDRSYGYTF
TGCAGTGCTGGGGACAGGTCCTATGGCTACACCTTC
>TRBV20-1|-|TRBJ1-4|-
CSANGAAGKLFF
TGCAGTGCTAACGGGGCGGCTGGGAAACTGTTTTTT
>TRBV18|-|TRBJ1-2|few
CASSPSVTYGYTF
TGTGCCAGCTCACCAAGCGTTACCTATGGCTACACCTTC
>TRBV4-2|TRBD2|TRBJ2-5|few
CASSQDGILAGAAGPTQYF
TGTGCCAGCAGCCAAGACGGGATCCTAGCGGGAGCTGCAGGTCCGACCCAGTACTTC
>TRBV28|TRBD1|TRBJ2-7|few
CASSFQIKGQGDLEQYF
TGTGCCAGCAGTTTCCAAATAAAGGGACAGGGTGATCTCGAGCAGTACTTC
>TRBV3-1|-|TRBJ1-1|many
CASSHRDTEAFF
TGTGCCAGCAGCCACAGGGACACTGAAGCTTTCTTT
>TRBV7-2|-|TRBJ1-4|-
CASSPVATNEKLFF
TGTGCCAGCAGTCCGGTTGCAACTAATGAAAAACTGTTTTTT
>TRBV10-3|-|TRBJ1-1|many
CATRFDGNTEAFF
TGTGCCACCCGATTCGACGGGAACACTGAAGCTTTCTTT
>TRBV9|TRBD1|TRBJ2-1|-
CASSERRTGGPYNEQFF
TGTGCCAGCAGCGAGAGGCGGACAGGGGGCCCCTACAATGAGCAGTTCTTC
>TRBV7-2|-|TRBJ2-7|few
CASSLTHEQYF
TGTGCCAGCAGCCTTACCCACGAGCAGTACTTC
>TRBV29-1|-|TRBJ2-2|-
CSVEPAGGGELFF
TGCAGCGTTGAACCGGCTGGAGGCGGGGAGCTGTTTTTT
>TRBV19|TRBD2|TRBJ2-3|few
CASSIGAGARTDTQYF
TGTGCCAGTAGTATTGGAGCGGGAGCTCGCACAGATACGCAGTATTTT
>TRBV18|-|TRBJ2-1|-
CASSPDGQGNEQFF
TGTGCCAGCTCACCGGACGGTCAGGGGAATGAGCAGTTCTTC
>TRBV28|TRBD2|TRBJ2-7|-
CASSWEGPPYEQYF
TGTGCCAGCAGTTGGGAGGGTCCCCCTTACGAGCAGTACTTC
>TRBV9|TRBD2|TRBJ2-2|few
CASSPSLAGVNTGELFF
TGTGCCAGCAGCCCGTCCTTAGCGGGGGTGAACACCGGGGAGCTGTTTTTT
>TRBV12-3/TRBV12-4|-|TRBJ1-2|many
CASSLDWFGYTF
TGTGCCAGCAGTCTGGACTGGTTCGGCTACACCTTC
>TRBV18|TRBD1|TRBJ2-6|few
CASSPPGTGGSFGANVLTF
TGTGCCAGCTCACCACCAGGGACAGGGGGCTCTTTTGGGGCCAACGTCCTGACTTTC
>TRBV2|-|TRBJ1-3|few
CASSGGGSGNTIYF
TGTGCCAGCAGTGGAGGAGGGTCTGGAAACACCATATATTTT